This T cell receptor beta chain is from a study of long-term antiretroviral therapy in people with HIV. The overall study: There is a gap of about a decade between the earliest samples and the later 2015 immediate-ART recommendation. Study-wide results and caveats: Diversity measured after ART increased yet remained under transplant donor controls.

Held in samples before DNA extraction were roughly 1-11 million cryopreserved PBMC. Version v3.0 of the immunoSEQ assay ran at survey level. Using immunoSEQ multiplex PCR, the repertoire was profiled, and TCRdb retains in-frame clones only, with some absent. The sample includes 25,000 to 35,000 clones, 75% to 90% of them seen just once. Germline CDR1 and CDR2: SGHDN and FVKESK. V lost 3 bases and J lost 4, with 20 bases in between. The CDR3 has 17 residues. In the case of this clone: Its cognate antigen is unknown.

The V and J genes are TRBV14 and TRBJ2-3; possible D gene TRBD1, 6 bases. The receptor was derived from a man in his forties or fifties with HIV. The sequences come from unsorted PBMCs, collected 3.2 years before starting antiretroviral therapy. CDR3 DNA: TGTGCCAGCAGCCATGGGTGGGGACAAGGAGGCCCAGATACGCAGTATTTT. Translating it yields CASSHGWGQGGPDTQYF.